These 18 T cell receptor beta chains came from one sample sequenced in a study of regulatory T cells in long-lasting Graves disease. According to the study, TCR beta libraries were built with iRepertoire HTBI primers and CDR3-region Arm-PCR. TCRdb re-analysed the multiplex PCR reads in MiXCR, keeping a single row per CDR3 protein. The sample carries some 500,000 distinct CDR3 sequences, roughly a sixth recorded once. Regarding time point: newly diagnosed GD, antithyroid drugs for less than 3 months. RNA isolated from PBMCs was used to make the TCR library. Another study also made use of these data, one on T cells in Graves' hyperthyroidism and ophthalmopathy.

The material was peripheral blood mononuclear cells (PBMCs), obtained at new diagnosis, from a patient treated with antithyroid drugs. Receptors originate from a woman aged 35 to 59 with Graves disease.

This clonotype was detected ten times or more. The rearrangement uses TRBV2 and TRBJ2-5; TRBD2 aligns across 8 bases. Trimming cost V 3 bases and J 4 bases; bases outside gene matches: 7. CDR3 size: 15 residues. Germline CDR1 SNHLY, CDR2 FYNNEI. DNA for the CDR3: TGTGCCAGCAGTGACGGTAGCGGGGCTGTAGAGACCCAGTACTTC. Encoded protein: CASSDGSGAVETQYF.

At least ten counts were recorded for this clonotype. The chain recombines TRBV6-5 with TRBJ2-7, with 9 bases aligning to TRBD1. The length of the CDR3 is 12 residues. From germline, CDR1 is MNHEY and CDR2 SVGAGI. The ends lost 4 bases at V and 6 bases at J; junction bases unmatched: 1. The CDR3: CASSWTGAEQYF. DNA for the CDR3: TGTGCCAGCAGTTGGACAGGGGCCGAGCAGTACTTC.

The chain uses TRBV5-1 and TRBJ2-7, with TRBD1 matching 9 bases. J was trimmed by 3 bases and V by 4 bases; bases with no gene match: 8. CDR1 and CDR2 from the germline V gene are SGHRS and YFSETQ. The CDR3 is 15 amino acids. The DNA of the CDR3 is TGCGCCAGCAGCGCATTTCCGGGACAGGGCTACGAGCAGTACTTC. This encodes CASSAFPGQGYEQYF.

This clonotype was seen repeatedly, ten times or more. J is TRBJ2-1 and V is TRBV2; maybe TRBD2 (7 bases). The CDR3 consists of 14 residues. Deletions cut 4 bases from V and 9 bases from J, with 16 bases between. Germline CDR1 and CDR2: SNHLY and FYNNEI. CDR3 nucleotide sequence: TGTGCCAGCAGTGGTAGTGGGGGGGCACTTGAGCAGTTCTTC. Amino acid sequence: CASSGSGGALEQFF.

With respect to this clonotype: The conserved phenylalanine or tryptophan normally closing the CDR3 is absent here, so this likely arose from a read error. The rearrangement joins TRBV6-1 to TRBJ1-5; unclear D gene. The CDR3 loop spans 14 amino acids. Germline assignment: CDR1 MNHNS and CDR2 SASEGT. V was cut by 6 bases and J by 4 bases, with 13 bases left in between. CDR3 region: CASSSLRVNQPQHL. The CDR3 DNA sequence: TGTGCCAGCAGCTCCCTTCGGGTTAATCAGCCCCAGCATCTT.

Many counts were recorded for this clonotype. The chain has TRBV12-3 or TRBV12-4 and TRBJ2-3; the match to TRBD2 covers 15 bases. The CDR3 is 19 amino acids. V gave up 4 bases and J gave up 5 bases; unmatched junction bases: 13. CDR3 region: CASSSYPGLAGGSGDTQYF. The DNA of the CDR3 is TGTGCCAGCAGTTCCTATCCAGGACTAGCGGGGGGGTCGGGAGATACGCAGTATTTT.

Ten or more counts support this clonotype. The rearrangement uses TRBV11-2 and TRBJ2-4; D remains ambiguous. The germline V and J ends were trimmed by 5 bases and 10 bases, with 12 bases remaining between them. There are 12 residues in the CDR3. Germline V gene lookup returns CDR1 SGHAT and CDR2 FQNNGV. CDR3 in amino acids: CASSLNQEIQYF. The CDR3 nucleotides read TGTGCCAGCAGCCTTAACCAGGAGATTCAGTACTTC.

The chain uses TRBV6-1 and TRBJ1-5; no reliable D call. From germline, CDR1 is MNHNS and CDR2 SASEGT. This CDR3 contains 11 residues. Trimming cost V 3 bases and J 6 bases, with 3 bases left between them. Here the CDR3 reads CASSEAQPQHF. CDR3 nucleotides: TGTGCCAGCAGTGAGGCTCAGCCCCAGCATTTT.

The gene calls are TRBV7-3 and TRBJ2-1, with 11 bases identical to TRBD2. V dropped 2 bases and J dropped 12; count of bases not matched to a gene: 6. Germline loops: CDR1 SGHTA, CDR2 FQGTGA. This CDR3 is built from 14 residues. The CDR3 spells CASSLGSGGVAQFF. The CDR3 coding sequence is TGTGCCAGCAGCTTAGGTAGCGGGGGGGTAGCGCAGTTCTTC.

This clonotype was counted ten times or more. The rearrangement links TRBV5-5 to TRBJ2-5; a possible D gene is TRBD1 (8 bases). CDR3 length: 15 amino acids. Trimming removed 4 bases at V and 4 bases at J, with 17 bases between. Germline lookup yields CDR1 SGHKS and CDR2 YYEKEE (reference sequence). CDR3 region: CASSAVTGGGETQYF. The DNA of the CDR3 is TGTGCCAGCAGCGCGGTTACAGGGGGGGGAGAGACCCAGTACTTC.

In its sample, this clonotype was seen many times. This chain links TRBV10-1 with TRBJ2-1; no definite D call. V was pared by 4 bases and J by 6 bases, with 4 bases between. The germline V gene has CDR1 WNHNN and CDR2 SYGVQD (reference sequence). The CDR3 loop spans 11 amino acids. CDR3 protein: CASSGGNEQFF. CDR3 DNA: TGCGCCAGCAGTGGAGGCAATGAGCAGTTCTTC.

This clonotype appeared a few times. V usage is TRBV7-9 and J usage is TRBJ2-7, with D unclear. Germline V lookup: CDR1 SEHNR, CDR2 FQNEAQ (reference sequence). V was clipped by 8 bases and J by 9 bases, with 14 bases between them. The CDR3 length is 11 residues. The CDR3 here is CASHSLSGQYF. The CDR3 nucleotides read TGTGCCAGCCATTCCCTCTCCGGGCAGTACTTC.

At least ten counts were recorded for this clonotype. CDR3 bases: TGCAGTGCTAGACACAGGGGCCCTTCCACAGATACGCAGTATTTT. Its protein is CSARHRGPSTDTQYF. V gene TRBV20-1 combines with J gene TRBJ2-3; 7 bases are shared with TRBD1. Germline loops: CDR1 DFQATT, CDR2 SNEGSKA (reference sequence). V was pared by 2 bases and J by 2 bases, with 7 bases of the junction left unmatched. There are 15 residues in the CDR3.

A single count supports this clonotype. J is TRBJ1-3 and V is TRBV19; D is unclear. Germline V CDR1 and CDR2: LNHDA, SQIVND (reference sequence). Trimming shortened V by 7 bases and J by 4 bases, and 8 bases separated the two germline ends. This CDR3 is built from 12 residues. The CDR3 sequence is CASTGLGNTIYF. CDR3 nucleotide sequence: TGTGCCAGTACAGGTTTAGGAAACACCATATATTTT.

At least ten counts were recorded for this clonotype. This chain joins TRBV10-1 and TRBJ2-1; 8 bases are a match to TRBD1. The ends lost 6 bases at V and 8 bases at J; junction bases unmatched: 6. CDR1 WNHNN and CDR2 SYGVQD come from the germline V gene (reference sequence). The CDR3 contains 13 residues. The CDR3 sequence: CASSGQGFDEQFF. For the CDR3, the DNA is TGCGCCAGCAGCGGACAGGGCTTCGATGAGCAGTTCTTC.

This clonotype was seen ten or more times. The CDR3 DNA sequence: TGCGCCAGCAGCCAAGAGAAAGATTACAATGAGCAGTTCTTC. It translates to CASSQEKDYNEQFF. This rearrangement joins TRBV4-1 to TRBJ2-1; D uncertain. Germline V gene sequence: CDR1 MGHRA, CDR2 YSYEKL. CDR3 size: 14 residues. Trimming cost V 0 bases and J 4 bases, with 7 bases left between them.

This clonotype has at least ten counts. This chain links TRBV27 with TRBJ1-6; no firm D call. This CDR3 is built from 17 residues. Per the germline V gene, CDR1 is MNHEY and CDR2 is SMNVEV (reference sequence). Trimming took 5 bases from V and 4 from J, leaving 18 bases between them. CDR3 in DNA: TGTGCCAGCAGTCTAACTCGAGTCGCGGGATATAATTCACCCCTCCACTTT. Translation gives CASSLTRVAGYNSPLHF.

This clonotype was seen repeatedly, ten times or more. V gene TRBV12-3 or TRBV12-4 combines with J gene TRBJ2-3, with D unresolved. Trimming removed 2 bases from V and 5 bases from J, with 11 bases in between. CDR3 length equals 14 residues. This CDR3 reads CASSLLSLGDTQYF. DNA of the CDR3: TGTGCCAGCAGTTTACTGTCTCTAGGAGATACGCAGTATTTT.